These T cell receptor beta chains were read from a single sample in a study of T-cell reconstitution after alpha-beta-depleted transplantation in children. From the PCR reads, TCRdb called clonotypes with MiXCR, one entry per CDR3 protein. The sample contains about 360,000 distinct CDR3 sequences, about an eighth of which appear only once. Sequenced here: PBMCs, sampled from the stem cell graft. Receptors were obtained from a human donor who donated a stem cell graft to a child with Fanconi anemia. Each CDR3 is given with its conserved first and last residue. The D gene is left open where the match is weak. Expanded clones are given a class, and other clones once, few, many or no size at all.

cdr3_nt	cdr3_aa	j_call	clone_size	d_call	v_call
TGCAGTGCTAGCCCGGGACAGGGGACCCTGGGTATATTCAATGAGCAGTTCTTC	CSASPGQGTLGIFNEQFF	TRBJ2-1	NA	TRBD1	TRBV20-1
TGTGCCAGCAGCTTCGGGGACCACGAGCAGTACTTC	CASSFGDHEQYF	TRBJ2-7	NA	NA	TRBV7-9
TGTGCTAGTGGTTTCGCACAGGGAGGGTACTACAATGAGCAGTTCTTC	CASGFAQGGYYNEQFF	TRBJ2-1	few	NA	TRBV12-5
TGTGCCAGCAGTTTAGATACAGGGTCTGGCTACACCTTC	CASSLDTGSGYTF	TRBJ1-2	NA	NA	TRBV12-3/TRBV12-4
TGTGCCCTCTGTTCTTACCCCCGGATCGGCGACTTCAATCAGCCCCAGCATTTT	CALCSYPRIGDFNQPQHF	TRBJ1-5	NA	NA	TRBV12-3/TRBV12-4
TGTGCCAGCAGTTACTCGCGGTCTGAGACAGATACGCAGTATTTT	CASSYSRSETDTQYF	TRBJ2-3	NA	NA	TRBV6-5
TGTGCCAGCAGCCATTGGGAGACAACGGATACGCAGTATTTT	CASSHWETTDTQYF	TRBJ2-3	few	NA	TRBV5-5
TGTGCCTGGAGTGTATTGGCGGGCACTGAAGCTTTCTTT	CAWSVLAGTEAFF	TRBJ1-1	NA	NA	TRBV30
TGTGCCAGCGGCTTTGGACTCCACTACTCTGAAGCTTTCTTT	CASGFGLHYSEAFF	TRBJ1-1	NA	NA	TRBV28
TGTGCCAGCAGCCAAGGCCCCAGGGAGGATAGGCACACTGAAGCTTTCTTT	CASSQGPREDRHTEAFF	TRBJ1-1	NA	NA	TRBV3-1
TGTGCCAGCAGCCGGTGGGTCCTCCGCGCTTTCTTT	CASSRWVLRAFF	TRBJ1-1	NA	NA	TRBV4-2
TGTGCCAGCAGCTTAGGCGGCTTTACGGGGGGACTACTGAACACTGAAGCTTTCTTT	CASSLGGFTGGLLNTEAFF	TRBJ1-1	NA	NA	TRBV11-2
TGCGCCAGCTCTACCTATCTAGCGGGGGGGCCAAATGAGCAGTTCTTC	CASSTYLAGGPNEQFF	TRBJ2-1	NA	TRBD2	TRBV5-1
TGCGCCAGCAGCCCCACGGGACACAACTATGGCTACACCTTC	CASSPTGHNYGYTF	TRBJ1-2	few	NA	TRBV5-1
TGTGCCAGCAGCTTAGCTACAACCGCCGGGGAGCTGTTTTTT	CASSLATTAGELFF	TRBJ2-2	few	NA	TRBV7-2
TGTGCCAGCAGCTTCGAGAGGACAGGAGAAGCTTTCTTT	CASSFERTGEAFF	TRBJ1-1	many	TRBD1	TRBV7-2
TGTGCCAGTAGAGGAGGCCCTTACAGCACAGATACGCAGTATTTT	CASRGGPYSTDTQYF	TRBJ2-3	few	NA	TRBV19
TGTGCCAGCAGTTTATCGACCCCGACACCCTACGAGCAGTACTTC	CASSLSTPTPYEQYF	TRBJ2-7	few	NA	TRBV12-3/TRBV12-4
TGTGCCAGCAGCTTAGGGCCGTTAGGCTACACCTTC	CASSLGPLGYTF	TRBJ1-2	NA	NA	TRBV7-9
TGCAGCGTTGAAATGGGGACAGGCGGTGTCTACACCTTC	CSVEMGTGGVYTF	TRBJ1-2	NA	TRBD1	TRBV29-1
TGTGCCAGCAGCAGGGGGAGTGAGCACACTGAAGCTTTCTTT	CASSRGSEHTEAFF	TRBJ1-1	few	NA	TRBV11-2
TGTGCCAGCAGCTTCCCCGGGGCCTCCTACGAGCAGTACTTC	CASSFPGASYEQYF	TRBJ2-7	NA	NA	TRBV11-2